The sequence of this T cell receptor beta chain was determined in a study of shared clonotypes between healthy human individuals. Study overall: A donor's plate count was three for CD4 naive and three for CD4 memory; CD8 naive had two and CD8 memory one. General study findings and limits: Rarefaction demonstrated incomplete sorted-subset sequencing despite large depth.

CD4+ cells were split into CD45RA+ naive and CD45RA-negative memory subsets. Profiled with immunoSEQ multiplex PCR; TCRdb holds only in-frame clones, not every one. The sample has under 650,000 clones; 90% to 97% are singletons. Regarding this clone: Its matching antigen is unknown.

This TCR was recovered from a woman aged 25-40 years in good health. Sequences were obtained from naive CD4+ T cells sorted from blood. Stated subset: CD45RA+ positively selected.

The CDR3 here is CASSTHRDRRTDTQYF. In DNA, the CDR3 is TGTGCCAGCAGCACACACCGGGACCGGAGGACAGATACGCAGTATTTT. The genes are TRBV11-3 and TRBJ2-3; either TRBD1 or TRBD2 may fit D (5 bases each). Per germline, CDR1 SGHNT and CDR2 YENEEA. This CDR3 is 16 amino acids long. The V end lost 5 bases, the J end lost 3 bases, and 18 bases lay between the germline ends.